This T cell receptor beta chain comes out of a study of blood T cell repertoires in COVID-19. Study summary: Acute and convalescent COVID-19 specimens originated in the United States, Italy and Spain.

Germline CDR1 SGHRS, CDR2 YFSETQ. Trimming removed 4 bases from V and 0 bases from J, with 14 bases in between. The CDR3 has 16 residues. Original processing methods: Using reference gene primer amplification, nucleated cell counts were estimated. Here immunoSEQ multiplex PCR was the method, and the copy in TCRdb shows in-frame clones only, minus some. Clone size and the V and J calls come from that table; the DNA yielded D and trimming. The sample carries about 33,000 clones, about 85% recorded once. V and J are TRBV5-1 and TRBJ2-1; a possible D gene is TRBD2 (6 bases). Sequenced material: peripheral blood. The sequence came from an elderly woman with active or convalescent COVID-19. The CDR3 here is CASSRGDRSSYNEQFF. The CDR3 DNA is TGCGCCAGCAGCCGCGGGGACCGTAGCTCCTACAATGAGCAGTTCTTC. Looking up the rest from reference TRBV5-1 and TRBJ2-1 gives the full variable domain: KAGVTQTPRYLIKTRGQQVTLSCSPISGHRSVSWYQQTPGQGLQFLFEYFSETQRNKGNFPGRFSGRQFSNSRSEMNVSTLELGDSALYLCASSRGDRSSYNEQFFGPGTRLTVL.